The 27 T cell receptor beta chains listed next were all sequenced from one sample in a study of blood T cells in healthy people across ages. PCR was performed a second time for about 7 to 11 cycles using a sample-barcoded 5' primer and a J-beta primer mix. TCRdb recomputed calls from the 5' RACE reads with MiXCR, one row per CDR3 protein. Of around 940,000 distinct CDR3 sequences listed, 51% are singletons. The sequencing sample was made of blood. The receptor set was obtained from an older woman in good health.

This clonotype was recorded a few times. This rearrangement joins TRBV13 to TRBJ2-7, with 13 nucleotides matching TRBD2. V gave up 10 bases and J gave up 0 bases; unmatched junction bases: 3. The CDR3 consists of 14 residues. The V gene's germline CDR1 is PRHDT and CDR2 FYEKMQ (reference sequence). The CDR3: CATRLAGGSYEQYF. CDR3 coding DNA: TGTGCCACCAGACTAGCGGGGGGCTCCTACGAGCAGTACTTC.

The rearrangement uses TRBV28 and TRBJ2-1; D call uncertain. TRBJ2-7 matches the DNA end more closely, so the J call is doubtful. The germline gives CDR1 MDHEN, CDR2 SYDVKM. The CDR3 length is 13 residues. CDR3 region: CASRSGYWNEQYF. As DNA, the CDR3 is TGTGCCAGCAGGTCAGGATATTGGAACGAGCAGTACTTC.

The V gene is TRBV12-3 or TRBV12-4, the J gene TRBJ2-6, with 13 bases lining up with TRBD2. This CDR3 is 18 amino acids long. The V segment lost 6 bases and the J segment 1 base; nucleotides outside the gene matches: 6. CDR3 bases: TGTGCCAGCAGCACCACTAGCGGGAGGGGGTCTGGGGCCAACGTCCTGACTTTC. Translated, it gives CASSTTSGRGSGANVLTF.

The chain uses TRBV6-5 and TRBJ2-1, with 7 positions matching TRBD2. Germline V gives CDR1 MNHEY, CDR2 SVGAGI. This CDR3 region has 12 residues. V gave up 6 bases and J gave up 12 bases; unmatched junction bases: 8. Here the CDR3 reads CASRLAGELQFF. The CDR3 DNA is TGTGCCAGCAGACTGGCGGGAGAATTGCAGTTCTTC.

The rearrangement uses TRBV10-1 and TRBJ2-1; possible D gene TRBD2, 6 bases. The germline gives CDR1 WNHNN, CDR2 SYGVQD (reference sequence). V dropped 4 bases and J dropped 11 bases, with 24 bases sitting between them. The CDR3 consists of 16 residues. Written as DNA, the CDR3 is TGCGCCAGCAGTGGCAGCGGGCCCGGTAGGAGTCAGAAGCAGTTCTTC. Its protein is CASSGSGPGRSQKQFF.

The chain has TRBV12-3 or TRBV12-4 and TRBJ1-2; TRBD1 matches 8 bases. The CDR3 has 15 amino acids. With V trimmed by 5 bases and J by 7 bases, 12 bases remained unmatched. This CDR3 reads CASSPYRGYDVGYTF. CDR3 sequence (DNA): TGTGCCAGCAGTCCCTACAGGGGGTACGATGTTGGCTACACCTTC.

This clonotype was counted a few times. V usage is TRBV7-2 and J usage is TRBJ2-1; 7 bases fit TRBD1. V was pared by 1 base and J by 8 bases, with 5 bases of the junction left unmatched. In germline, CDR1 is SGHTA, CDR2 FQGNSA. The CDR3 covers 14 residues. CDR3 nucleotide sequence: TGTGCCAGCAGCTTAGAGGGACAGTCCCATGAGCAGTTCTTC. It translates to CASSLEGQSHEQFF.

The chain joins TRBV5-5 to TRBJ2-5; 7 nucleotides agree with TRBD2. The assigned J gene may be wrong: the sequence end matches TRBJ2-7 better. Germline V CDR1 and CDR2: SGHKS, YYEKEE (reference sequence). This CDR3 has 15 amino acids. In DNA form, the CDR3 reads TGTGCCAGCAGCCGTCAGCGGGAAGGGAGGGACGAGCAGTACTTC. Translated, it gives CASSRQREGRDEQYF.

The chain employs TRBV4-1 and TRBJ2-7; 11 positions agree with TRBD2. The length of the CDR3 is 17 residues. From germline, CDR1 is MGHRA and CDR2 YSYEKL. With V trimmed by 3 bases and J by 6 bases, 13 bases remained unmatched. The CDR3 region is CASSQGLAVTIRGEQYF. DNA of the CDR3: TGCGCCAGCAGCCAGGGACTAGCGGTAACCATAAGGGGCGAGCAGTACTTC.

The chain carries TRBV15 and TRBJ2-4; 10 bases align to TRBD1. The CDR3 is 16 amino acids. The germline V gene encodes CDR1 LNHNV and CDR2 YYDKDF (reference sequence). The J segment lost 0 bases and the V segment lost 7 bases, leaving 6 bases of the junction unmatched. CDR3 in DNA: TGTGCCACCATGACAGGGGGCGAGAGAGCCAAAAACATTCAGTACTTC. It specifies CATMTGGERAKNIQYF.

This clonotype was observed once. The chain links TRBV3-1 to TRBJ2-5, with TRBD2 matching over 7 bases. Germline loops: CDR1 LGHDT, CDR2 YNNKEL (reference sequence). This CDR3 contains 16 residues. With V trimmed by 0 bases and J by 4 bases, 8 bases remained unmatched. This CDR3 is CASSQDRAGVSETQYF. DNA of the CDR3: TGTGCCAGCAGCCAAGATCGGGCGGGAGTATCAGAGACCCAGTACTTC.

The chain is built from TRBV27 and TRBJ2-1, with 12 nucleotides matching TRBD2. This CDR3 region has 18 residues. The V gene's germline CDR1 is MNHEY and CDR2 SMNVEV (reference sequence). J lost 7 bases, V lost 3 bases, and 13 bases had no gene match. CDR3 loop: CASSLQLMTSGSRNEQFF. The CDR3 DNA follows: TGTGCCAGCAGTTTGCAGTTAATGACTAGCGGGAGTCGTAATGAGCAGTTCTTC.

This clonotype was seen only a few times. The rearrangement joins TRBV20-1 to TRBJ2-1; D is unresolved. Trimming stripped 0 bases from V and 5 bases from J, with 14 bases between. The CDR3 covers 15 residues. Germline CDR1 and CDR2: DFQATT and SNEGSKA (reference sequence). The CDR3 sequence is CSARDVLRNDNEQFF. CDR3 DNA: TGCAGTGCTAGAGATGTCCTTAGAAATGACAATGAGCAGTTCTTC.

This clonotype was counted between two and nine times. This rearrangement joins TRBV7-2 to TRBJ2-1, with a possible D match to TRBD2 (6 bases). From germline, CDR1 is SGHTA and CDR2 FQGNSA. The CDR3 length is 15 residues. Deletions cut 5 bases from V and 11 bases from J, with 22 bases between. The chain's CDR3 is CASSEDYPPFNKQFF. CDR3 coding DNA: TGTGCCAGCAGCGAGGACTATCCACCCTTTAATAAGCAGTTCTTC. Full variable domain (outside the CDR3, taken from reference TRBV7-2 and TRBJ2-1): GAGVSQSPSNKVTEKGKDVELRCDPISGHTALYWYRQSLGQGLEFLIYFQGNSAPDKSGLPSDRFSAERTGGSVSTLTIQRTQQEDSAVYLCASSEDYPPFNKQFFGPGTRLTVL.

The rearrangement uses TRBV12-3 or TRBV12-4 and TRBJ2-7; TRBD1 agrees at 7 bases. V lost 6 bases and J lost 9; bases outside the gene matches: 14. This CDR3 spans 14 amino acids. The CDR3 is CASSQERTGDGQYF. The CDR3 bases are TGTGCCAGCAGCCAAGAGCGGACAGGCGATGGGCAGTACTTC.

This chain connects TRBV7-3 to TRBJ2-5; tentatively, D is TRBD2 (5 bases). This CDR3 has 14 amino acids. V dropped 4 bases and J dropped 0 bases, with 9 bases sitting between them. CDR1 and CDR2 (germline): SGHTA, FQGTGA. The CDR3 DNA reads TGTGCCAGCAGCTCAGTGGAGGACCAAGAGACCCAGTACTTC. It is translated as CASSSVEDQETQYF.

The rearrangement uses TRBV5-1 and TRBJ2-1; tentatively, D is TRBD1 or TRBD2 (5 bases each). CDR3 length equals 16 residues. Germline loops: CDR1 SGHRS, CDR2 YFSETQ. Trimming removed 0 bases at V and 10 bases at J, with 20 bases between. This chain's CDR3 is CASSLDGTLVIREQFF. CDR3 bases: TGCGCCAGCAGCTTGGACGGGACCTTGGTAATCAGGGAGCAGTTCTTC.

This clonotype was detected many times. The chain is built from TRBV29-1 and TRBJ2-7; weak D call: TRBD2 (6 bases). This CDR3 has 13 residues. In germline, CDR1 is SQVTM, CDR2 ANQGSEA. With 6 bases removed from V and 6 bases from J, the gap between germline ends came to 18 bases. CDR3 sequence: CSVRQGGDGEQYF. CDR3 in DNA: TGCAGCGTGAGGCAGGGAGGCGACGGCGAGCAGTACTTC.

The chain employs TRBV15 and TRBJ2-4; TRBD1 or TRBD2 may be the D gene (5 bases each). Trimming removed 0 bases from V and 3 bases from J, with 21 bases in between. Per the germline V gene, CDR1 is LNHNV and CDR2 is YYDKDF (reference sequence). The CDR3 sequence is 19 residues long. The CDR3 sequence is CATSRDPGAKTPGKNIQYF. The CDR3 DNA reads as TGTGCCACCAGCAGAGATCCCGGGGCAAAAACGCCGGGCAAAAACATTCAGTACTTC.

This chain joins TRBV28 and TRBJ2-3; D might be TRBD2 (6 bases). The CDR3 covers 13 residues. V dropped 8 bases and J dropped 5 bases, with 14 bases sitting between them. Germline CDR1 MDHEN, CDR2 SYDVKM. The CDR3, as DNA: TGTGCCAGCCCGACCCCCGGGGGAGATACGCAGTATTTT. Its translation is CASPTPGGDTQYF.

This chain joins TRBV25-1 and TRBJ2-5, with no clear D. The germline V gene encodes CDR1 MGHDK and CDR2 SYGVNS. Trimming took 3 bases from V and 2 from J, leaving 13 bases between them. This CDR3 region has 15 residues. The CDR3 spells CASSDSGTGQETQYF. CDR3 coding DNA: TGTGCCAGCAGTGATAGTGGCACGGGTCAAGAGACCCAGTACTTC.

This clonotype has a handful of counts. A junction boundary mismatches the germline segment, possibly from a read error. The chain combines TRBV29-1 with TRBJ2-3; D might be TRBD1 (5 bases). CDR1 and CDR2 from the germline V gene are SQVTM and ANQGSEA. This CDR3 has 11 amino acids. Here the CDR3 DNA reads TGCAGCGCTGAAAGGGGAAGCGCGCAGTATTTT. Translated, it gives CSAERGSAQYF.

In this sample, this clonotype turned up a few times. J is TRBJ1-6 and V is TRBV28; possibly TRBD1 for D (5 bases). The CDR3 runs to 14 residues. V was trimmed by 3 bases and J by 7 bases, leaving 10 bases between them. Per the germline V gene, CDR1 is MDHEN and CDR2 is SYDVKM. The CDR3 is CASSLGVENSPLHF. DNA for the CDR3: TGTGCCAGCAGTTTGGGGGTCGAGAATTCACCCCTCCACTTT.

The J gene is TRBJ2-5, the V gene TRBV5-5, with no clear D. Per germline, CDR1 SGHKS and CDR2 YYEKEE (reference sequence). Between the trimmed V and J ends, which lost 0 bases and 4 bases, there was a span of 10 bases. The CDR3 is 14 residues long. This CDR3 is CASSLVTASETQYF. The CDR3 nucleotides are TGTGCCAGCAGCTTGGTTACAGCCTCAGAGACCCAGTACTTC.

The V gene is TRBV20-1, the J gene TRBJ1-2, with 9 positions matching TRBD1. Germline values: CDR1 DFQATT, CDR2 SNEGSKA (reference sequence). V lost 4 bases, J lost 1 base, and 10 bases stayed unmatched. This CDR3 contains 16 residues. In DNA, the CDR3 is TGCAGTGCTAAATCGGAGCGGGACAGGGATAACTATGGCTACACCTTC. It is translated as CSAKSERDRDNYGYTF.

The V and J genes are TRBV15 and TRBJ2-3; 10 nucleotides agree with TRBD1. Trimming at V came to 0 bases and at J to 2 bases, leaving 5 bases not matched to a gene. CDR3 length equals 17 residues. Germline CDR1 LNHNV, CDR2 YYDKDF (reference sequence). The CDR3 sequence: CATSRDLGTGATDTQYF. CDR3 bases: TGTGCCACCAGCAGAGATCTGGGGACAGGGGCCACAGATACGCAGTATTTT.

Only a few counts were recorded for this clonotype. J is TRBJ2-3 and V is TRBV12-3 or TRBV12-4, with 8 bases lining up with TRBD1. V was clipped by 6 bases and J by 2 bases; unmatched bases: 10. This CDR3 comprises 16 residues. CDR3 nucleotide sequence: TGTGCCAGCAGGGGGAAGCAGGGGGCAAACACAGATACGCAGTATTTT. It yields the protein CASRGKQGANTDTQYF.